The 7 T cell receptor beta chains below come from one sample, sequenced in a study of blood T cell repertoires in COVID-19. The protocol was immunoSEQ multiplex PCR, while the TCRdb copy is restricted to in-frame clones and leaves out a portion. In the table there are 64,000 or so clones, around 85% of which are singletons. Sequencing was carried out using peripheral blood. All receptors come from a man aged 35-49 years with acute or convalescent COVID-19.

The V call is TRBV7-8, the J call TRBJ2-5; 10 bases are shared with TRBD1. The J segment lost 5 bases and the V segment lost 1 base, leaving 13 bases of the junction unmatched. CDR1 is SGHVS, CDR2 FQNEAQ, per germline. The CDR3 runs to 18 residues. The CDR3: CASSLGARGQGSRETQYF. In DNA form, the CDR3 reads TGTGCCAGCAGCTTAGGAGCGAGGGGACAGGGGTCCCGGGAGACCCAGTACTTC.

The genes are TRBV24-1 and TRBJ1-5, with 7 bases matching TRBD1. Trimming removed 4 bases from V and 4 bases from J; junction bases left unmatched: 3. CDR3 length equals 14 residues. Germline V gene lookup returns CDR1 KGHDR and CDR2 SFDVKD. The DNA for the CDR3 is TGTGCCACCAGTGACCCGGGACAGAATCAGCCCCAGCATTTT. Its translation is CATSDPGQNQPQHF.

This chain joins TRBV30 and TRBJ2-1; 7 bases align to TRBD2. The germline V gene encodes CDR1 GTSNPN and CDR2 SVGIG (reference sequence). This CDR3 is 13 amino acids long. The junction had 11 bases not matched to a gene; V was cut back by 7 bases and J by 8 bases. In nucleotides, the CDR3 is TGTGCCTCTGCGGCGGGGGAGCCCCATGAGCAGTTCTTC. It specifies CASAAGEPHEQFF.

V gene TRBV5-4 combines with J gene TRBJ2-2; D is possibly TRBD2 (5 bases). Germline V gene data show CDR1 as SGHNT and CDR2 as YYREEE (reference sequence). This CDR3 spans 16 amino acids. Trimming stripped 3 bases from V and 0 bases from J, with 12 bases between. DNA for the CDR3: TGTGCCAGCAGCTCAGGAGTCGGGGCGAACACCGGGGAGCTGTTTTTT. Amino acid sequence: CASSSGVGANTGELFF.

The V and J genes are TRBV11-3 and TRBJ1-1, with D possibly being TRBD1 (6 bases). The germline V gene encodes CDR1 SGHNT and CDR2 YENEEA. Trimming left V 5 bases short and J 1 base short, with 14 bases between. This CDR3 is 15 amino acids long. CDR3 DNA: TGTGCCAGCAGCCGTCTCAGGGGCGCGAACACTGAAGCTTTCTTT. This sequence encodes CASSRLRGANTEAFF.

V usage is TRBV4-1 and J usage is TRBJ2-7; 11 positions match TRBD2. Germline V gene sequence: CDR1 MGHRA, CDR2 YSYEKL. V lost 4 bases to trimming and J lost 2 bases; unmatched junction nucleotides: 4. The CDR3 spans 15 residues. DNA of the CDR3: TGCGCCAGCAGCCCTAGCGGGGGGCGGACCTACGAGCAGTACTTC. Translating gives CASSPSGGRTYEQYF.

CDR3 sequence (DNA): TGTGCCATCAGCGAACAGGGGCGCTACGAGCAGTACTTC. It is translated as CAISEQGRYEQYF. V is TRBV10-3 and J is TRBJ2-7, with 7 nucleotides matching TRBD1. The CDR3 is 13 residues long. The trim removed 6 bases at V and 3 bases at J, leaving 5 bases unmatched. The germline V gene encodes CDR1 ENHRY and CDR2 SYGVKD.